This passage covers 26 T cell receptor beta chains from one sample sequenced in a study of Ad26.COV2.S vaccination and SARS-CoV-2 variants (dated by TCRdb to about 2021). In the paper's terms, the treatment or condition label means: approximately 18 received Ad26.COV2.S at low or high dose, single or two shots; 5 received placebo; per-sample allocation not given. For vaccine and placebo recipients, repertoires were sequenced using samples collected on day 63 after the first injection. Libraries were constructed by the immunoSEQ multiplex PCR assay. Drawn from immuneACCESS, this table holds only the in-frame rearrangements with V and J called that TCRdb kept. Clones are partly lost; checked studies trace under half to an unresolved V gene and leave the rest unexplained. This sample comprises hundreds of thousands of clones, 70% to 90% of them detected only once. In total, the top ten clones hold approximately 1.5% of the sample.

Sequenced material: peripheral blood, taken in a trial of Ad26.COV2.S vaccine versus placebo. These receptors came from a person aged 18 to 65 who received the Ad26.COV2.S COVID-19 vaccine or a placebo.

The V gene is TRBV27, the J gene TRBJ2-7, with TRBD1 matching over 12 bases. V shed 6 bases and J 4 bases; nucleotides not matched to a gene: 7. Germline V CDR1 and CDR2: MNHEY, SMNVEV (reference sequence). This CDR3 is 15 amino acids long. The CDR3 protein is CASRIGTGGVYEQYF. CDR3 coding DNA: TGTGCCAGCAGGATCGGGACAGGGGGCGTTTACGAGCAGTACTTC.

The sample holds one count of this clone. This chain connects TRBV3-1 (or the pseudogene TRBV3-2) to TRBJ2-3, with TRBD1 matching 9 bases. Per germline, CDR1 LGHDT and CDR2 YNNKEL (reference sequence). The CDR3 runs to 15 residues. The ends lost 8 bases at V and 3 bases at J; junction bases unmatched: 9. Written as DNA, the CDR3 is TGTGCCAGCTCCAGACGACAGGGGGGAACAGATACGCAGTATTTT. This translates into CASSRRQGGTDTQYF.

This clone was observed many times. This sequence joins TRBV7-2 and TRBJ1-1; D gene ambiguous. The CDR3 has 15 residues. Germline CDR1 is SGHTA and CDR2 is FQGNSA. The ends were cut back, 6 bases at V and 5 bases at J, with 19 bases in the middle. The CDR3: CASSSSTGGRTEAFF. The DNA of the CDR3 is TGTGCCAGCAGTTCATCCACGGGAGGGAGAACTGAAGCTTTCTTT.

The CDR3 DNA sequence: TGTGCCAGCAGGGACTATCGGAATGAGCAGTTCTTC. It translates to CASRDYRNEQFF. This rearrangement joins TRBV6-6 to TRBJ2-1; possible D gene TRBD2, 6 bases. Germline CDR1 and CDR2: MNHNY and SVGAGI (reference sequence). The CDR3 has 12 residues. Trimming pared 6 bases from V and 7 bases from J, leaving 10 bases between.

As regards this clone: The same CDR3 arises from other DNA sequences in this sample as well. The V and J genes are TRBV5-1 and TRBJ2-7; TRBD1 is a possible D gene (5 bases). The V gene lost 0 bases and the J gene lost 1 base, with 11 bases spanning the gap. In germline, CDR1 is SGHRS, CDR2 YFSETQ. The CDR3 has 15 residues. CDR3 nucleotides: TGCGCCAGCAGCTTGGATGGGCAGGGATCCTACGAGCAGTACTTC. This gives the protein CASSLDGQGSYEQYF.

This rearrangement joins TRBV20-1 to TRBJ2-2; 12 bases are shared with TRBD2. Trimming cost V 3 bases and J 3 bases; bases outside gene matches: 2. CDR1 is DFQATT, CDR2 SNEGSKA, per germline (reference sequence). CDR3 length equals 15 residues. The CDR3 sequence: CSASRLAGDTGELFF. CDR3 nucleotides: TGCAGTGCTAGTCGACTAGCGGGGGACACCGGGGAGCTGTTTTTT.

The chain recombines TRBV10-3 with TRBJ2-7, with D uncertain. With 2 bases removed from V and 5 bases from J, the gap between germline ends came to 7 bases. Per germline, CDR1 ENHRY and CDR2 SYGVKD. This CDR3 spans 12 amino acids. DNA of the CDR3: TGTGCCATCAGTGAGCTGGGCGACGAGCAGTACTTC. Protein: CAISELGDEQYF.

V and J are TRBV6-5 and TRBJ2-1; D is unresolved. Germline assignment: CDR1 MNHEY and CDR2 SVGAGI. V lost 6 bases to trimming and J lost 0 bases, with 12 bases between them. This CDR3 has 15 residues. This chain's CDR3 is CASRPFPSSYNEQFF. Here the CDR3 DNA reads TGTGCCAGCAGACCCTTTCCGAGCTCCTACAATGAGCAGTTCTTC.

V gene TRBV5-1 combines with J gene TRBJ2-1; TRBD2 matches at 12 bases. The CDR3 runs 16 residues. CDR1 and CDR2 from the germline V gene are SGHRS and YFSETQ. V dropped 3 bases and J dropped 6; count of bases not matched to a gene: 7. DNA for the CDR3: TGCGCCAGCAGCTCTAGCGGGAGGGCCCTCGGCAATGAGCAGTTCTTC. This codes for CASSSSGRALGNEQFF.

The chain has TRBV7-2 and TRBJ2-5, with D uncertain. The CDR3 covers 13 residues. Trimming removed 7 bases from V and 2 bases from J, with 11 bases in between. CDR1 is SGHTA, CDR2 FQGNSA, per germline. The CDR3 DNA sequence: TGTGCCAGCACCCACTACCAACAAGAGACCCAGTACTTC. Residues: CASTHYQQETQYF.

The chain is built from TRBV11-2 and TRBJ2-5; maybe TRBD1 (6 bases). Trimming shortened V by 3 bases and J by 0 bases, and 11 bases separated the two germline ends. The CDR3 consists of 15 residues. Germline CDR1 reads SGHAT; CDR2 reads FQNNGV. Here the CDR3 DNA reads TGTGCCAGCAGCTTCCGCAGGGGCTACCAAGAGACCCAGTACTTC. Its protein product is CASSFRRGYQETQYF.

The V gene is TRBV4-1, the J gene TRBJ1-2, with D maybe TRBD1 (5 bases). Germline V gene sequence: CDR1 MGHRA, CDR2 YSYEKL. V was cut by 0 bases and J by 8 bases, with 13 bases left in between. The CDR3 is 14 residues long. CDR3 coding DNA: TGCGCCAGCAGCCAAGATCCGACAGTAATAGGCTACACCTTC. Translation: CASSQDPTVIGYTF.

The chain links TRBV20-1 to TRBJ1-2; unclear D gene. V lost 7 bases and J lost 2, with 8 bases in between. From germline, CDR1 is DFQATT and CDR2 SNEGSKA (reference sequence). There are 11 residues in the CDR3. The CDR3 reads CSDSRNYGYTF. The CDR3 DNA follows: TGCAGTGACTCCAGAAACTATGGCTACACCTTC.

With regard to this clone: Other DNA sequences in this specimen translate into the identical CDR3. The chain employs TRBV30 and TRBJ1-5; a weak D match, TRBD1 (6 bases). In germline, CDR1 is GTSNPN, CDR2 SVGIG (reference sequence). V was pared by 4 bases and J by 7 bases, with 11 bases between. The CDR3 covers 12 residues. CDR3 sequence reads: CAWKQGGQPQHF. In nucleotides, the CDR3 is TGTGCCTGGAAACAGGGTGGCCAGCCCCAGCATTTT.

The chain has TRBV3-1 (or the pseudogene TRBV3-2) and TRBJ2-3, with a weak D call TRBD2 (5 bases). Trimming stripped 1 base from V and 0 bases from J, with 8 bases between. Germline assignment: CDR1 LGHDT and CDR2 YNNKEL (reference sequence). The CDR3 runs 15 residues. CDR3 DNA sequence: TGTGCCAGCAGCCAAGGACTACCTAGCACAGATACGCAGTATTTT. This codes for CASSQGLPSTDTQYF.

The rearrangement links TRBV10-3 to TRBJ2-7, with D possibly being TRBD1 (6 bases). Deletions cut 2 bases from V and 1 base from J, with 18 bases between. Germline CDR1 ENHRY, CDR2 SYGVKD. The CDR3 has 17 residues. The CDR3 here is CAISERPTGVVSYEQYF. CDR3 coding DNA: TGTGCCATCAGTGAGAGGCCGACAGGTGTGGTATCCTACGAGCAGTACTTC.

The gene calls are TRBV27 and TRBJ1-2; a weak D match, TRBD1 (6 bases). The germline V and J ends were trimmed by 5 bases and 3 bases, with 10 bases remaining between them. Germline V gives CDR1 MNHEY, CDR2 SMNVEV (reference sequence). This CDR3 has 13 amino acids. The CDR3 nucleotides are TGTGCCAGCAGTACCTCAGGGGACTATGGCTACACCTTC. This codes for CASSTSGDYGYTF.

V and J are TRBV5-6 and TRBJ2-2, with TRBD1 matching over 7 bases. The germline gives CDR1 SGHDT, CDR2 YYEEEE. The CDR3 is made up of 15 amino acids. With V trimmed by 3 bases and J by 3 bases, 5 bases remained unmatched. The CDR3 DNA is TGTGCCAGCAGCTCGGGACAGCTCCACACCGGGGAGCTGTTTTTT. Its translation is CASSSGQLHTGELFF.

This chain links TRBV30 with TRBJ1-2; tentative D call: TRBD1 (5 bases). The germline V gene has CDR1 GTSNPN and CDR2 SVGIG (reference sequence). The V end was cut by 1 base, the J end by 7 bases, with 13 bases between. The CDR3 runs to 13 residues. The DNA for the CDR3 is TGTGCCTGGAGTGAGGCCGGGGCTTTTGGCTACACCTTC. It specifies CAWSEAGAFGYTF.

The rearrangement uses TRBV5-4 and TRBJ2-2; TRBD2 matches 7 bases. V was pared by 2 bases and J by 6 bases, with 4 bases of the junction left unmatched. The CDR3 has 14 amino acids. The germline gives CDR1 SGHNT, CDR2 YYREEE (reference sequence). CDR3 sequence (DNA): TGTGCCAGCAGCTTCGGCGGACTAGCCGGGGAGCTGTTTTTT. Translation gives CASSFGGLAGELFF.

In nucleotides, the CDR3 is TGTGCCATCAGAAACCCGGGCACAGATACGCAGTATTTT. Translating gives CAIRNPGTDTQYF. The chain joins TRBV10-3 to TRBJ2-3; D is uncertain. Trimming cost V 6 bases and J 1 base, with 8 bases left between them. CDR1 and CDR2 (germline): ENHRY, SYGVKD. The CDR3 is 13 amino acids.

The chain uses TRBV5-1 and TRBJ1-1, with 9 positions matching TRBD1. The CDR3 covers 14 residues. CDR1 SGHRS and CDR2 YFSETQ come from the germline V gene. After removal of 4 bases from V and 5 bases from J, the junction contained 6 bases not matched to a gene. CDR3 sequence reads: CASSLWTGETEAFF. The CDR3, as DNA: TGCGCCAGCAGCCTCTGGACAGGGGAGACTGAAGCTTTCTTT.

This sequence joins TRBV7-9 and TRBJ2-1; TRBD2 matches at 8 bases. CDR1 SEHNR and CDR2 FQNEAQ come from the germline V gene (reference sequence). CDR3 length: 14 residues. J was trimmed by 8 bases and V by 5 bases; bases with no gene match: 8. The CDR3 region has the DNA TGTGCCAGCAGCCTCCCGGGACTAGTGGATGAGCAGTTCTTC. This gives the protein CASSLPGLVDEQFF.

The V call is TRBV5-6, the J call TRBJ1-5; the D is unclear. This CDR3 is built from 15 residues. Deletions cut 3 bases from V and 0 bases from J, with 10 bases between. Per the germline V gene, CDR1 is SGHDT and CDR2 is YYEEEE. The CDR3 spells CASSWRASSNQPQHF. In DNA, the CDR3 is TGTGCCAGCAGCTGGAGGGCTTCTAGCAATCAGCCCCAGCATTTT. The full variable domain, rest sourced from reference TRBV5-6 and TRBJ1-5, is DAGVTQSPTHLIKTRGQQVTLRCSPKSGHDTVSWYQQALGQGPQFIFQYYEEEERQRGNFPDRFSGHQFPNYSSELNVNALLLGDSALYLCASSWRASSNQPQHFGDGTRLSIL.

The gene calls are TRBV6-1 and TRBJ2-7; a weak D match, TRBD1 (5 bases). Looked up from germline, CDR1 is MNHNS and CDR2 is SASEGT. V lost 6 bases, J lost 1 base, and 16 bases lay in between. CDR3 size: 15 residues. The CDR3, as DNA: TGTGCCAGCAGGCTTGGACAAGGAGTTTCCTACGAGCAGTACTTC. Translating it yields CASRLGQGVSYEQYF.

The chain uses TRBV9 and TRBJ2-2, with D hard to call. Germline-derived CDR1 and CDR2 are SGDLS and YYNGEE. The CDR3 consists of 12 residues. The V and J ends lost 5 bases and 3 bases respectively, with 5 bases between them. The DNA for the CDR3 is TGTGCCAGCAGTTCCTACACCGGGGAGCTGTTTTTT. Translation gives CASSSYTGELFF.